These 9 T cell receptor beta chains originate from one sample sequenced in a study of T cells in Graves' hyperthyroidism and ophthalmopathy. Template material for amplifying TCR beta CDR3 regions consisted of RNA transcripts. With the HTBI primer set, the TCR CDR3 went through a first round of RT-PCR. TCRdb itself ran the multiplex PCR reads through MiXCR, one entry per CDR3 protein. The profile shows around 500,000 distinct CDR3 sequences, around an eighth of them singletons. The sequenced sample was blood. The receptors shown here come from a woman aged 18-29 years with Graves' hyperthyroidism.

This clonotype has a count of ten or more. The rearrangement joins TRBV11-3 to TRBJ1-4; TRBD1 matches at 8 bases. The germline gives CDR1 SGHNT, CDR2 YENEEA. Trimming cost V 5 bases and J 5 bases; bases outside gene matches: 10. The CDR3 spans 16 residues. The CDR3 DNA follows: TGTGCCAGCAGCCCCGCCGGGCAGGGGGCGAATGAAAAACTGTTTTTT. Amino acids: CASSPAGQGANEKLFF. The full variable domain, its missing parts supplied by reference TRBV11-3 and TRBJ1-4, is EAGVVQSPRYKIIEKKQPVAFWCNPISGHNTLYWYLQNLGQGPELLIRYENEEAVDDSQLPKDRFSAERLKGVDSTLKIQPAELGDSAVYLCASSPAGQGANEKLFFGSGTQLSVL.

The chain is built from TRBV9 and TRBJ2-3; perhaps D is TRBD1 or TRBD2 (5 bases each). The V gene lost 0 bases and the J gene lost 6 bases, with 11 bases spanning the gap. Germline values: CDR1 SGDLS, CDR2 YYNGEE. This CDR3 spans 14 amino acids. The CDR3 DNA reads TGTGCCAGCAGCGTAGAGGGGTGGGAGGATACGCAGTATTTT. This codes for CASSVEGWEDTQYF.

The gene calls are TRBV19 and TRBJ1-2; D not certain. The CDR3 spans 13 residues. The germline V gene encodes CDR1 LNHDA and CDR2 SQIVND (reference sequence). V lost 3 bases and J lost 4, with 9 bases in between. The CDR3 reads CASSISPTYGYTF. The CDR3 nucleotides are TGTGCCAGTAGTATCAGTCCCACCTATGGCTACACCTTC.

The rearrangement uses TRBV12-5 and TRBJ2-1; D is perhaps TRBD2 (6 bases). The CDR3 has 16 amino acids. V was trimmed by 0 bases and J by 8 bases, leaving 17 bases between them. Germline assignment: CDR1 LGHNT and CDR2 FRNRAP. CDR3 residues: CASGLVGGFRTDEQFF. The CDR3 bases are TGTGCTAGTGGTTTGGTCGGAGGGTTTCGGACGGATGAGCAGTTCTTC.

In its sample, this clonotype was seen a few times. The CDR3, as DNA: TGTGCCTGGGACAGGGGGCGCCGGGAGACCCAGTACTTC. Translation gives CAWDRGRRETQYF. The chain carries TRBV30 and TRBJ2-5, with 10 bases that match TRBD1. CDR3 size: 13 residues. V was pared by 5 bases and J by 5 bases, with 5 bases of the junction left unmatched. Germline V CDR1 and CDR2: GTSNPN, SVGIG (reference sequence).

This chain links TRBV7-9 with TRBJ1-2; unclear D gene. The CDR3 is 13 residues long. Trimming stripped 8 bases from V and 1 base from J, with 11 bases between. Germline CDR1 and CDR2: SEHNR and FQNEAQ (reference sequence). The CDR3 spells CASLGQLNYGYTF. CDR3 DNA: TGTGCCAGCCTCGGCCAGCTTAACTATGGCTACACCTTC. The full variable domain, its missing parts supplied by reference TRBV7-9 and TRBJ1-2, is DTGVSQNPRHKITKRGQNVTFRCDPISEHNRLYWYRQTLGQGPEFLTYFQNEAQLEKSRLLSDRFSAERPKGSFSTLEIQRTEQGDSAMYLCASLGQLNYGYTFGSGTRLTVV.

This clonotype has more than one count but fewer than ten. A much larger clone is a single base away; this may be a read error. This sequence joins TRBV2 and TRBJ2-7; TRBD2 is a possible D gene (5 bases). The CDR3 contains 12 residues. CDR1 is SNHLY and CDR2 is FYNNEI in the germline V gene. V shed 9 bases and J shed 6 bases, with 15 bases lying between them. This CDR3 is CARKRLAGEQYV. The CDR3, as DNA: TGTGCCAGGAAAAGGCTAGCCGGCGAGCAGTACGTC.

At least ten counts were recorded for this clonotype. V usage is TRBV12-3 or TRBV12-4 and J usage is TRBJ1-1; D ambiguous. The CDR3 contains 13 residues. V was cut by 7 bases and J by 1 base, with 10 bases left in between. This chain's CDR3 is CASTLTENTEAFF. The CDR3 DNA sequence: TGTGCCAGCACCCTTACAGAGAACACTGAAGCTTTCTTT.

This clonotype turned up a few times. CDR3 bases: TGTGCCAGCAGTTATCGTCCGGCTTACGCCTACAATGAGCAGTTCTTC. Its translation is CASSYRPAYAYNEQFF. The chain is built from TRBV6-1 and TRBJ2-1, with D unclear. The CDR3 has 16 amino acids. V was trimmed by 5 bases and J by 2 bases, leaving 16 bases between them. CDR1 is MNHNS, CDR2 SASEGT, per germline.